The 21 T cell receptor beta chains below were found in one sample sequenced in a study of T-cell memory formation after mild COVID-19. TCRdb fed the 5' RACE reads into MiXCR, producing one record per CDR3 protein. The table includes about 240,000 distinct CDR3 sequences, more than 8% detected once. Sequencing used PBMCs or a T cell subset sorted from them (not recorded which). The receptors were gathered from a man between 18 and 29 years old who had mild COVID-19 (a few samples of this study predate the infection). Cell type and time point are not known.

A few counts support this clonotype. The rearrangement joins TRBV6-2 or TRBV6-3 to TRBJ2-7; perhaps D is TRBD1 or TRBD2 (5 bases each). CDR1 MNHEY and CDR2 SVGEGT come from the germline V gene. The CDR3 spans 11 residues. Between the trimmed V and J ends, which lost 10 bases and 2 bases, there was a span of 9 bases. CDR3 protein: CATWDAYEQYV. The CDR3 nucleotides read TGTGCCACCTGGGACGCCTACGAGCAGTACGTC.

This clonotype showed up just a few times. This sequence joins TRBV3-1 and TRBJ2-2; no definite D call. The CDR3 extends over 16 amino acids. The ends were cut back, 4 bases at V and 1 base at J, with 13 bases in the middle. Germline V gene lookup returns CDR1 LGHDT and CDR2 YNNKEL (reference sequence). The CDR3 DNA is TGTGCCAGCAGCCGGGTGGGCGCGAGGAACACCGGGGAGCTGTTTTTT. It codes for CASSRVGARNTGELFF.

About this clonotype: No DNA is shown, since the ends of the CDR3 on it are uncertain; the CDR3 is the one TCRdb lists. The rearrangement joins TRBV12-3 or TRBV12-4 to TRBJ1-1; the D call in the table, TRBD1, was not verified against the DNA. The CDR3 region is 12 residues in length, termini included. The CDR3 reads CTSSTSTGEAFF.

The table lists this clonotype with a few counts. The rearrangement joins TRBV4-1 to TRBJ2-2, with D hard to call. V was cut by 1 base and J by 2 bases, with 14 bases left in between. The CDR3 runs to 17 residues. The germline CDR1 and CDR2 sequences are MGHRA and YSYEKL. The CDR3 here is CASSQGRPFKNTGELFF. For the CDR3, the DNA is TGCGCCAGCAGCCAAGGACGCCCCTTCAAAAACACCGGGGAGCTGTTTTTT.

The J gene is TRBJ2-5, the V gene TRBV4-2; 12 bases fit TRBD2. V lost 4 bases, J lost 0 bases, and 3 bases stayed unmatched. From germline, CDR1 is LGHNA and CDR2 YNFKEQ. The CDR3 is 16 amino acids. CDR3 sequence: CASSRGTSGYQETQYF. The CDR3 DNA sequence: TGTGCCAGCAGCCGTGGGACTAGCGGGTACCAAGAGACCCAGTACTTC.

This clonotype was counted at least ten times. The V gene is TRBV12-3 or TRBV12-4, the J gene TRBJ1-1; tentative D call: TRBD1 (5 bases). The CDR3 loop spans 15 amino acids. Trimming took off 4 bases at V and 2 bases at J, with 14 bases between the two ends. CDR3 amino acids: CASSSGVNVNTEAFF. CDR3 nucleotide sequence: TGTGCCAGCAGTTCGGGGGTGAACGTCAACACTGAAGCTTTCTTT.

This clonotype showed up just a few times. The CDR3: CASSLASINEQFF. CDR3 nucleotides: TGCGCCAGCAGCTTGGCTAGCATCAATGAGCAGTTCTTC. The rearrangement uses TRBV5-1 and TRBJ2-1; tentatively, D is TRBD2 (5 bases). Germline CDR1 SGHRS, CDR2 YFSETQ. This CDR3 is built from 13 residues. V lost 0 bases and J lost 6, with 7 bases in between.

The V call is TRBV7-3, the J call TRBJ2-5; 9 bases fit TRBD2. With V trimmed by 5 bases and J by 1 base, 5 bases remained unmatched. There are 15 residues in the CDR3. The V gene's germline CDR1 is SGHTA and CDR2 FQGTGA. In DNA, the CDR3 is TGTGCCAGCAGCAGACTAGCGGAAAGCCAAGAGACCCAGTACTTC. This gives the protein CASSRLAESQETQYF.

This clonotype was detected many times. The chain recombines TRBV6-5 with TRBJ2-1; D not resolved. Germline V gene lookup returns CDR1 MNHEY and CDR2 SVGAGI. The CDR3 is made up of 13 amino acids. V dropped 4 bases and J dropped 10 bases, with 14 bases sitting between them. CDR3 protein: CASSLSEKGEQFF. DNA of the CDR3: TGTGCCAGCAGTTTGAGTGAGAAAGGAGAGCAGTTCTTC.

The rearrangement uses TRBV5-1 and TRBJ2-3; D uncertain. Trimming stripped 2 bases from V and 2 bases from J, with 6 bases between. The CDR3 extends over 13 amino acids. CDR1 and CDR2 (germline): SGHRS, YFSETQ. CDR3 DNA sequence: TGCGCCAGCAGCTTCCAGCTCACAGATACGCAGTATTTT. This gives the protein CASSFQLTDTQYF.

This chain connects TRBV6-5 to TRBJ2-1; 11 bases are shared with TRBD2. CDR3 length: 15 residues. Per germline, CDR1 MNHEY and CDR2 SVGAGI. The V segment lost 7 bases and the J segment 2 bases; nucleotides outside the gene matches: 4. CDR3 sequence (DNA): TGTGCCAGCATCGGACTAGCGGGCCCCTACAATGAGCAGTTCTTC. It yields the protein CASIGLAGPYNEQFF.

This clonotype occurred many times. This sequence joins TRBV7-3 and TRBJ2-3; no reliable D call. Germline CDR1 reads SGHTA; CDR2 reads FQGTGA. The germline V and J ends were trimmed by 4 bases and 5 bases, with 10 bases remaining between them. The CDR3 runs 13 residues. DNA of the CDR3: TGTGCCAGCAGCTCCGGACCCATAGATACGCAGTATTTT. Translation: CASSSGPIDTQYF. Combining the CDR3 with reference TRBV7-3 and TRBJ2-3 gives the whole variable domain GAGVSQTPSNKVTEKGKYVELRCDPISGHTALYWYRQSLGQGPEFLIYFQGTGAADDSGLPNDRFFAVRPEGSVSTLKIQRTERGDSAVYLCASSSGPIDTQYFGPGTRLTVL.

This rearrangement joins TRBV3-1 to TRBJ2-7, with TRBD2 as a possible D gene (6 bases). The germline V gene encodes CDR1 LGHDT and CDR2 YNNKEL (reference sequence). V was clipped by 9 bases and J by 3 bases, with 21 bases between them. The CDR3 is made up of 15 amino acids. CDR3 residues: CASGEAGPYRYEQYV. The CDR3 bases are TGTGCCAGTGGAGAGGCGGGGCCGTACCGCTACGAGCAGTACGTC.

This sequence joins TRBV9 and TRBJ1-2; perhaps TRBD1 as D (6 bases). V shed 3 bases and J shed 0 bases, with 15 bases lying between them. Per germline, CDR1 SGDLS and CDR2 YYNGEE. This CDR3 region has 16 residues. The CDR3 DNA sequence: TGTGCCAGCAGCGGAAACAGGGTCGACGCTAACTATGGCTACACCTTC. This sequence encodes CASSGNRVDANYGYTF.

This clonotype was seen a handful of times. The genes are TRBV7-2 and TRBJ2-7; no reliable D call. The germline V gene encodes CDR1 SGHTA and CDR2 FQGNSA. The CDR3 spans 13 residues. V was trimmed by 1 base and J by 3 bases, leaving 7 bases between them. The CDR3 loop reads CASSLGLRYEQYV. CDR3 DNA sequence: TGTGCCAGCAGCTTAGGTCTCCGCTACGAGCAGTACGTC.

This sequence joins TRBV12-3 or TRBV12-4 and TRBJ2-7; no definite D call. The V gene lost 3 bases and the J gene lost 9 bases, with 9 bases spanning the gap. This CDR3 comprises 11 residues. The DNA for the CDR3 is TGTGCCAGCAGTTTTGAATATGGGCAGTACTTC. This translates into CASSFEYGQYF.

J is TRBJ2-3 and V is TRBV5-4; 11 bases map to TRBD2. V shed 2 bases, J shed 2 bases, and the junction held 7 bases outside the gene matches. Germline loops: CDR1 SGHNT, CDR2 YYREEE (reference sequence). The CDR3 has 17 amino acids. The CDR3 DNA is TGTGCCAGCAGCTTCGGGACTAGCGGCTCTTCCACAGATACGCAGTATTTT. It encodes CASSFGTSGSSTDTQYF.

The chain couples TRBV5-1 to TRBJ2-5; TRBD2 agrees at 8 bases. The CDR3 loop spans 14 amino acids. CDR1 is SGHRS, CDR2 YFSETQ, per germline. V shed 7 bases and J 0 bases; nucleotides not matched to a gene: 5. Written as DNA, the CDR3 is TGCGCCAGCTTGGCGGGGGGCTACCAAGAGACCCAGTACTTC. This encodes CASLAGGYQETQYF.

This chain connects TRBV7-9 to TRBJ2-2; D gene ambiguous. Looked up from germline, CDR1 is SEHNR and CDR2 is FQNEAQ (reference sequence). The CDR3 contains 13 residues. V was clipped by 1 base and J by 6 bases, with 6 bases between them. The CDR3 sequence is CASSLDGPGELFF. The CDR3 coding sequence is TGTGCCAGCAGCTTAGATGGTCCCGGGGAGCTGTTTTTT.

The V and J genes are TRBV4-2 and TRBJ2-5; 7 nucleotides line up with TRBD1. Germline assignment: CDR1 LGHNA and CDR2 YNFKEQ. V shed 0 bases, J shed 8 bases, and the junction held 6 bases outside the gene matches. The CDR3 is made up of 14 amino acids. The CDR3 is CASSQDRQGRTQYF. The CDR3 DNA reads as TGTGCCAGCAGCCAAGACAGACAGGGTAGAACCCAGTACTTC.

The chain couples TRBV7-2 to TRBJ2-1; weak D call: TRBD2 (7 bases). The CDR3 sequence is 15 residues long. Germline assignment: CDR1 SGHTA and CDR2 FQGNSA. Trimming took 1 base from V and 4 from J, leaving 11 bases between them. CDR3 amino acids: CASSLEGGEYNEQFF. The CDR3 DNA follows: TGTGCCAGCAGCTTAGAAGGGGGGGAGTACAATGAGCAGTTCTTC.